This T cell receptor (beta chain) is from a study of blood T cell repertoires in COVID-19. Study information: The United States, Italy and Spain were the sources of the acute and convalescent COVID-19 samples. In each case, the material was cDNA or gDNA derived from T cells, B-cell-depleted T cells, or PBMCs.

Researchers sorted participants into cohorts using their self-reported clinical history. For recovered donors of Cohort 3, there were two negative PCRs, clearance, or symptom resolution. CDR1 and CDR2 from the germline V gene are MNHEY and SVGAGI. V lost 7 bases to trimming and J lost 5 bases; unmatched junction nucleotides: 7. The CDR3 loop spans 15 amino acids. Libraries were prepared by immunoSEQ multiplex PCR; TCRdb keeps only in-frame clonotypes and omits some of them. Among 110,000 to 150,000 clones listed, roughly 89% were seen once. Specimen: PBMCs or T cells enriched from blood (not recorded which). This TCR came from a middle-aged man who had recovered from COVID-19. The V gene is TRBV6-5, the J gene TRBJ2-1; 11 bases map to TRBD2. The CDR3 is CASISQLAGDNEQFF. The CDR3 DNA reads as TGTGCCAGCATTTCCCAACTAGCGGGAGACAATGAGCAGTTCTTC.